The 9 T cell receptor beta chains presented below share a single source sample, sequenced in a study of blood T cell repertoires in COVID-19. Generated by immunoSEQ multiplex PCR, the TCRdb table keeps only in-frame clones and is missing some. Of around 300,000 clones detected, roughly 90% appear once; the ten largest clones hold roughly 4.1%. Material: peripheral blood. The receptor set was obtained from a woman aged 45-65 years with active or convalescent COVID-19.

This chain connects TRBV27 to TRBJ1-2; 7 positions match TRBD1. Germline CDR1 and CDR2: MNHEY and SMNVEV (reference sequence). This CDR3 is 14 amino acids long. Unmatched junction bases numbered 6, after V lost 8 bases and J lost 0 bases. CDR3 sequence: CASSLGTANYGYTF. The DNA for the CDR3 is TGTGCCAGCTCACTCGGGACAGCTAACTATGGCTACACCTTC.

The CDR3 here is CASSQGRAGPQHF. CDR3 sequence (DNA): TGTGCCAGCAGCCAAGGTCGTGCGGGGCCCCAGCATTTT. This chain connects TRBV4-2 to TRBJ1-5, with D unresolved. Germline CDR1 and CDR2: LGHNA and YNFKEQ. V lost 1 base and J lost 9, with 10 bases in between. This CDR3 has 13 amino acids.

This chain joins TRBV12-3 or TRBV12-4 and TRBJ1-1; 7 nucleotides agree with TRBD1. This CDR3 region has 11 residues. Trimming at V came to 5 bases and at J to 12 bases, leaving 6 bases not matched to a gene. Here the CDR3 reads CASSPGGPSFF. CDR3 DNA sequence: TGTGCCAGCAGTCCAGGGGGTCCGTCTTTCTTT.

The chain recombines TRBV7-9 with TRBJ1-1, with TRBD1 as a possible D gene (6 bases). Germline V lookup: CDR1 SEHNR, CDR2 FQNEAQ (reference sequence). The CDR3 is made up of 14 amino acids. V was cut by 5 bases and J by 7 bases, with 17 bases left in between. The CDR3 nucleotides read TGTGCCAGCAGCCGGGATTACAGGGTCGGTGAAGCTTTCTTT. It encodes CASSRDYRVGEAFF.

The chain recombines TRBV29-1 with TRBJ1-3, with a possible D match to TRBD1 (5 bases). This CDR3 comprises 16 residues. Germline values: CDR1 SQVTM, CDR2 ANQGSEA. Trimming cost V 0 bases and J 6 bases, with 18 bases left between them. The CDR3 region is CSVEDRGGSVENTIYF. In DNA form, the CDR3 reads TGCAGCGTTGAAGACCGGGGGGGAAGTGTGGAAAACACCATATATTTT.

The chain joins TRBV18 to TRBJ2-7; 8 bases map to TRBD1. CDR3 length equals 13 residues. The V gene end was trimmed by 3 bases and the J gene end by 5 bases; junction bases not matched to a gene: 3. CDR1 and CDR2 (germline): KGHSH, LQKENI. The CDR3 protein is CASSPGQGNEQYF. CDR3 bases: TGTGCCAGCTCACCCGGACAGGGAAACGAGCAGTACTTC.

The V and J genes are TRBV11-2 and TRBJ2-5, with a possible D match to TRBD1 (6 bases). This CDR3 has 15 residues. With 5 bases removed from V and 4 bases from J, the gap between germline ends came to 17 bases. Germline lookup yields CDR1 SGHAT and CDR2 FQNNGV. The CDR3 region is CASSLQGEYRETQYF. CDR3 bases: TGTGCCAGCAGCCTACAGGGAGAATATCGAGAGACCCAGTACTTC.

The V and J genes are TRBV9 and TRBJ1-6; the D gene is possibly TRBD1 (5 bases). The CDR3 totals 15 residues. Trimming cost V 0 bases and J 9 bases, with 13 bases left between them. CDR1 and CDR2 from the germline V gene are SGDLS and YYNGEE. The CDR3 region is CASSVGQGTPSPLHF. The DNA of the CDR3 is TGTGCCAGCAGCGTAGGCCAGGGTACTCCTTCACCCCTCCACTTT. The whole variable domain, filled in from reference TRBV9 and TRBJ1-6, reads DSGVTQTPKHLITATGQRVTLRCSPRSGDLSVYWYQQSLDQGLQFLIQYYNGEERAKGNILERFSAQQFPDLHSELNLSSLELGDSALYFCASSVGQGTPSPLHFGNGTRLTVT.

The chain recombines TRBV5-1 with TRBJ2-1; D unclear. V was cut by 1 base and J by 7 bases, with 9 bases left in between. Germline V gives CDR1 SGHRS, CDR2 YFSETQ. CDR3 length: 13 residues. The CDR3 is CASSLTTDNEQFF. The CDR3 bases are TGCGCCAGCAGCTTGACAACCGATAATGAGCAGTTCTTC.